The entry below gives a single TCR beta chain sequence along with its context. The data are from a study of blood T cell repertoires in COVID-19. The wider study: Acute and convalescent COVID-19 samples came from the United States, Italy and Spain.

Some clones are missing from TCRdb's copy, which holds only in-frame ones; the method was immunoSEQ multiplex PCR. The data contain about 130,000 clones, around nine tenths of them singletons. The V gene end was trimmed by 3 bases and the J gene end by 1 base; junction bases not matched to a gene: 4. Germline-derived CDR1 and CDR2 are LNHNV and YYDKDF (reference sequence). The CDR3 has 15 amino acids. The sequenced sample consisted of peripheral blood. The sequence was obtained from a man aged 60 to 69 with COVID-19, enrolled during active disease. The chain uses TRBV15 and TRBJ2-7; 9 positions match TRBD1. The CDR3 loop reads CATSSRGQGSYEQYF. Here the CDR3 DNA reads TGTGCCACCAGCAGTAGGGGACAGGGTTCCTACGAGCAGTACTTC.